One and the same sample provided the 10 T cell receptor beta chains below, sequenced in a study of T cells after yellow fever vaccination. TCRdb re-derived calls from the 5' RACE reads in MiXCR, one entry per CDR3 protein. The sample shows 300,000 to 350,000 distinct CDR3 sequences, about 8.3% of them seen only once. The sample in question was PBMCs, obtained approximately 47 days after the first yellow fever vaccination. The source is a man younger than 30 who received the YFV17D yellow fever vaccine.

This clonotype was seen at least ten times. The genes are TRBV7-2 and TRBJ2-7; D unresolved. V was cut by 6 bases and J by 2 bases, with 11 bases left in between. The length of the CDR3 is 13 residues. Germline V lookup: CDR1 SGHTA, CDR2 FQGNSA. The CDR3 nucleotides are TGTGCCAGCAGGCTAAAAGGGACCTACGAGCAGTACTTC. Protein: CASRLKGTYEQYF.

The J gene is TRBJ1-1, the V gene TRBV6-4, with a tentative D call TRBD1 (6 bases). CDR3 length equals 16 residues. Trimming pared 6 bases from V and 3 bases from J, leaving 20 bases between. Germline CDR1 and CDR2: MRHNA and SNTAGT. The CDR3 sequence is CASRTHSGGPDTEAFF. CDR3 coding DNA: TGTGCCAGCAGGACCCATTCGGGGGGGCCGGACACTGAAGCTTTCTTT.

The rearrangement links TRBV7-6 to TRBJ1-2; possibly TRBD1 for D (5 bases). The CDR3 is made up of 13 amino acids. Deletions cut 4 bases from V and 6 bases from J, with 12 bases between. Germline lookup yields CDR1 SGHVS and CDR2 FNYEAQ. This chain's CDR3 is CASSSSAGHGYTF. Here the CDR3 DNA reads TGTGCCAGCAGCTCCTCGGCAGGGCATGGCTACACCTTC.

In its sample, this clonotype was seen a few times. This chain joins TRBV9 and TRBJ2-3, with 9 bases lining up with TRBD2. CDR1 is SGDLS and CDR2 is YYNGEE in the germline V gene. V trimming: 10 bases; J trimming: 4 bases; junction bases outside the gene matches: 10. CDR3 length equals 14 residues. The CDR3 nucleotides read TGTGCCTCCAAGCGGGGGGCCGGGGCAGATACGCAGTATTTT. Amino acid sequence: CASKRGAGADTQYF.

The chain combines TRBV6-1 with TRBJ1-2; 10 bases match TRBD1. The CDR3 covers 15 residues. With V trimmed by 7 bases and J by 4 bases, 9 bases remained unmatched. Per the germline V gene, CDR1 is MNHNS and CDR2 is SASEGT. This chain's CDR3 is CASTPGQGVTYGYTF. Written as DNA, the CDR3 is TGTGCCAGCACCCCTGGACAGGGGGTTACCTATGGCTACACCTTC.

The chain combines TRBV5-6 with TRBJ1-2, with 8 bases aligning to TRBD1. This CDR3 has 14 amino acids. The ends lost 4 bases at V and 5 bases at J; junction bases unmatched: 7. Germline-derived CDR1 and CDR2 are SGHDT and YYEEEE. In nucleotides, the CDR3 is TGTGCCAGCAGCCTCCCGGGACAGGTATATGGCTACACCTTC. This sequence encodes CASSLPGQVYGYTF.

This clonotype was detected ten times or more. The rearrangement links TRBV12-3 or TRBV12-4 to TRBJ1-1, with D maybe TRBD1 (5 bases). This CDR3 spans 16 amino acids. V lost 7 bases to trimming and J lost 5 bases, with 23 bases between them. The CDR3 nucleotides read TGTGCCAGCACCCTAGAGGGGTTACTGGAATATACTGAAGCTTTCTTT. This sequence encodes CASTLEGLLEYTEAFF.

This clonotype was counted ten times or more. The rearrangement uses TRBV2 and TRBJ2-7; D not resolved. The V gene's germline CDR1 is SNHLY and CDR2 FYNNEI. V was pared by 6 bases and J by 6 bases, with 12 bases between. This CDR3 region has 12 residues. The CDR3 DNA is TGTGCCAGCAGGGACCCCCGGTTCGAGCAGTACTTC. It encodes CASRDPRFEQYF.

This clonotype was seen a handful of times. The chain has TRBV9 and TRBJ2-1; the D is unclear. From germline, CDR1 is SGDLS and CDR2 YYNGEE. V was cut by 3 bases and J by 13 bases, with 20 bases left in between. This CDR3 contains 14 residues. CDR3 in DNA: TGTGCCAGCAGCGCCAGGACGGCGAAATCCTATCAGTTCTTC. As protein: CASSARTAKSYQFF.

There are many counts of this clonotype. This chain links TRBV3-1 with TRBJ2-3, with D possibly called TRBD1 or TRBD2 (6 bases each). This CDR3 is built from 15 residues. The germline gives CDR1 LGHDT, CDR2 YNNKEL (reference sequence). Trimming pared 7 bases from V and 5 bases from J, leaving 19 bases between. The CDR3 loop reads CASTRGAVGGDTQYF. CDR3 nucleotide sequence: TGTGCCAGCACGAGGGGGGCAGTTGGGGGAGATACGCAGTATTTT.